What follows describes a single TCR beta chain. In its sample, this clone was seen a few times. This receptor's antigen is unknown. The input lacks base qualities; no much larger clone sits a single base away. V and J lose 4 bases and 4 bases, and a span of 13 bases separates them. From the cysteine up to the phenylalanine, the CDR3 has a length of 14 residues. Only the CDR3 region is kept as DNA, spanning 42 bases read in frame from base 1. Taken from the germline V gene, the CDR1 and CDR2 loops are SGHTA and FQGNSA. This record belongs to a study of cytomegalovirus exposure and HLA in healthy donors (dated by TCRdb to 2015 to 2018). For the wider study: According to an earlier analysis of around 600 of the donors, some 180 million T cells yielded 95 million to 140 million unique TCR beta sequences and 276 Gb of sequence data. A later genetic analysis used genome-wide SNP genotypes for about 55% of the 666 donors, treating that subset as a discovery cohort. The later analysis used no new phenotypic data to find candidate immune exposures, relying instead on TCR beta sequences and their occurrence across donors. The genetic ancestry cluster associated with self-reported Caucasian donors included 81% of the 300 to 450 genotyped donors. The number of typed donors differed by locus: about 620-630 for A, B, C, DRB1 and DQB1; some 540 for DQA1; approximately 600 for DPA1; and approximately 450 for DPB1. In addition to the first cohort of 666 subjects, a separate validation cohort of 130 or so different subjects was used. All discovery cohort repertoires had been generated using a single sequencing platform. Four or five DR-DQ haplotypes were handled as single units for association and clustering because linkage in the cohort was strong. Donor age, sex, ethnicity and CMV serostatus were compiled alongside the repertoire data. Both class I and class II loci were covered by HLA typing, at four-digit resolution. The study profiled the T cell repertoires of about 720 subjects by immunosequencing and related them to cytomegalovirus serostatus. To decide whether each TCR beta V gene segment behaved as functional or pseudogenic, an earlier analysis of some 600 of the donors relied on high-throughput TCR beta sequencing. An early release that covered around 590 HLA-typed donors contained approximately 290 gigabases of sequencing data and tens of millions of unique TCR sequences. High-throughput TCR immunosequencing, statistical association of individual TCRs with disease status, and machine learning were combined to predict cytomegalovirus infection status. To study patterns of TCR occurrence, a later analysis re-analyzed previously published TCR beta repertoires from around 670 donors and added high-resolution HLA genotyping. The study aimed to test whether signatures of past pathogen exposure could be identified by cataloging public T cell receptors. Among a few hundred genotyped donors of the cohort, an average of approximately 240,000 unique TCR beta nucleotide sequences were sequenced per donor, roughly 20% of them non-productive.

The cohort was made up of approximately 670 healthy bone marrow donors. All cohort members were sampled while nominally healthy, although unrecorded immune exposures were likely present. The donor was CMV seropositive and belonged to the group of 250 to 350 seropositive cohort members. A peripheral blood sample was provided by each donor, and peripheral blood mononuclear cells were used for TCR beta sequencing. The Qiagen DNeasy Blood Extraction Kit was used to extract genomic DNA from the blood cell samples. Libraries came from the immunoSEQ multiplex PCR assay. For the multiplex PCR, a mixture combining 60 forward primers for TCR Vbeta segments and 13 reverse primers for TCR Jbeta segments was used. The CDR3 region of rearranged TCR beta genes was amplified from genomic DNA by a multiplex PCR assay. The Illumina HiSeq System was used to sequence the amplified TCR beta libraries as 87-base-pair reads. The study's processing was this. Across the 500 to 700 repertoires, a later analysis counted around 80 million unique TCR beta chains, roughly 11 million of which were shared by at least two donors. To remove PCR and sequencing errors, raw reads were error-corrected and collapsed into unique sequences using a nearest-neighbor algorithm that merged closely related sequences. To assign V, D and J gene segments, CDR3 sequences were aligned to IMGT reference sequences. For a sequence to be retained, a match of at least six nucleotides to both a V gene segment and a J gene segment was required. A rearrangement was called productive if the CDR3 had no stop codons and remained in frame with V and J, and every other rearrangement was called non-productive. Following IMGT convention, CDR3 was defined as the stretch from the second conserved V-encoded cysteine to the conserved J-encoded phenylalanine. The earlier analysis of some 550 of the donors excluded any sequence lacking an unambiguous match to a single V gene segment. An earlier analysis of 587 of the donors called V segments functional above 56.7% productive rearrangements and segregating when the between-donor standard deviation exceeded 5%. A statistical classification framework was built to diagnose cytomegalovirus status from the catalog of TCR beta chain sequences. In a later analysis, TCR nucleotide sequences were compared against IMGT/GENE-DB human TR gene sequences so that V and J genes could be assigned. The TCRdist pipeline was used in a later analysis to assign CDR3 sequences and most-parsimonious VDJ recombination scenarios. A later analysis defined each TCR beta chain by its CDR3 amino acid sequence plus V-gene family, and excluded reads lacking a unique V-gene family. A later analysis removed roughly 590 highly shared, low-generation-probability nucleotide sequences to deal with suspected cross-contamination and a sequencing artifact. A later analysis calculated a clonal expansion index for each public chain from normalized within-repertoire ranks of inferred template counts. In a later analysis, generation probabilities were computed with a VDJ recombination model fitted to out-of-frame rearrangements, and the resulting probabilities were checked against IGoR. In a later analysis, hypergeometric tests were used to score TCR-TCR, TCR-HLA and TCR-CMV co-occurrence, with a repertoire-size bias correction applied to TCR pairs. A later analysis estimated false discovery rates by permuting HLA or CMV assignments 20 times. A later analysis grouped co-occurring TCRs with DBSCAN, adding TCRdist sequence similarity when clustering within HLA-allele-positive subsets. Repertoires with fewer than 30,000 or more than 120,000 public chains were left out of co-occurrence clustering, as were about 5 repertoires with anomalous nucleotide sharing. Not all clones reach the TCRdb copy of this immuneACCESS table, which keeps in-frame sequences only. Checked studies attribute under half of the gap to unresolved V genes and leave the rest unexplained. The D gene and trimming were derived from the DNA, and the V and J assignments and clone size from that table. The sample contains roughly 130,000 clones, roughly two thirds of them found a single time. Of the sample, about 1.5% is held by the ten largest clones.

The study at large found these results: In an earlier analysis of fewer than 700 of the donors, most TCR beta V segments appeared in productive rearrangements about 87% or about 30% of the time, broadly matching IMGT annotations. Compared with the approximately 700-donor mean, donors in an Asian-associated ancestry cluster had fewer N-insertions in productive TCRs, according to a later genetic analysis. In the study, about 150 TCR beta chains were listed as associated with cytomegalovirus. Sequencing depth was assumed to be roughly uniform across donors in the presence/absence analyses, though that assumption may not hold. Three of the identified cytomegalovirus-associated TCR beta chains were confirmed in vitro to be specific for cytomegalovirus antigens. In a later analysis, the rate of TCR association differed among HLA loci, with DRB1 alleles having the most associated TCRs and HLA-C alleles having the fewest. This cohort had only TCR beta chains sequenced, and the lack of alpha or paired-chain data limited which features could be detected. Because counts were too low, more than 15 rarely observed V segments, including chromosome 9 orphons, were excluded from the earlier analysis of 587 of the donors. Because the 87-base-pair reads could not distinguish some IMGT-functional V segments, including TRBV6-2 and TRBV6-3, those segments were excluded. In a later analysis, HLA-associated TCR beta chains were found to be more clonally expanded and to have lower generation probabilities than equally common non-associated chains. In a later analysis, several top co-occurrence clusters were reported to appear linked to parvovirus B19, influenza, CMV and Epstein-Barr virus. In a later analysis, around 17,000 TCR beta sequences were associated with specific HLA alleles at a false discovery rate of 0.05. A later analysis found that most CMV-associated TCR beta chains appeared HLA-restricted, with HLA associations seemingly driven largely by CMV exposure. A later genetic analysis associated a missense DCLRE1C variant with V-gene and J-gene trimming of TCR beta chains, and an independent cohort replicated the association. Because HLA typing was missing for some donors at each locus, association tests included only the typed subset. A further reported finding was that TCR beta sequences accurately predicted the HLA-A and HLA-B alleles for most subjects in the first cohort. The authors suggested that the approach could potentially be generalized to other disease states and immunological phenotypes. Cytomegalovirus status was reported to be diagnosed by the classifier with high specificity and sensitivity in both the original and validation cohorts. While some public TCRs were present in many individuals, most TCR sequences turned up only very rarely across donors. A group of highly shared sequence variants was considered likely to be a technical artifact of the sequencing pipeline. The only immune exposure information available for the cohort was CMV serostatus. Linkage disequilibrium might explain the correlated functional status among segregating V segments, but an unknown experimental factor could not be excluded. When HLA alleles, especially DR and DQ, strongly co-occurred, attributing TCR associations to individual alleles was difficult.

The source is a man aged 25-40 years in good health and CMV-seropositive. The sequence links TRBV7-2 to TRBJ1-1; no D gene can be assigned with confidence. Material: PBMCs. Here the CDR3 is given as CASSSQSGSTEAFF. The base sequence is TGTGCCAGCAGCTCACAGTCGGGGAGCACTGAAGCTTTCTTT.